This entry features one T cell receptor (beta chain) sequence. Other DNA sequences from this sample encode an identical CDR3 as well. The DNA input per sorted-subset replicate PCR was approximately 210 ng, corresponding to around 30,000 T cell genomes. The repertoire was sequenced with immunoSEQ multiplex PCR; TCRdb's copy has only in-frame clones and lacks some. Among more than 2 million clones, roughly 96% were seen once, and the ten largest hold more than 0.1%. V gave up 0 bases and J gave up 2 bases, with 9 bases separating them. CDR3 size: 14 residues. Germline V gene sequence: CDR1 SGHRS, CDR2 YFSETQ. These data come from a study of shared clonotypes between healthy human individuals. As for the study in general: Donors consisted of two women and a few men between 18 and 49.

The chain recombines TRBV5-1 with TRBJ2-7, with D perhaps matching TRBD1 (5 bases). This TCR derives from a man younger than 35 in good health. The sample comprised naive CD4+ T cells sorted from blood. Subset described: CD45RA+ positively selected. The CDR3 is CASSLAQGTYEQYF. CDR3 sequence (DNA): TGCGCCAGCAGCTTGGCTCAGGGCACCTACGAGCAGTACTTC.